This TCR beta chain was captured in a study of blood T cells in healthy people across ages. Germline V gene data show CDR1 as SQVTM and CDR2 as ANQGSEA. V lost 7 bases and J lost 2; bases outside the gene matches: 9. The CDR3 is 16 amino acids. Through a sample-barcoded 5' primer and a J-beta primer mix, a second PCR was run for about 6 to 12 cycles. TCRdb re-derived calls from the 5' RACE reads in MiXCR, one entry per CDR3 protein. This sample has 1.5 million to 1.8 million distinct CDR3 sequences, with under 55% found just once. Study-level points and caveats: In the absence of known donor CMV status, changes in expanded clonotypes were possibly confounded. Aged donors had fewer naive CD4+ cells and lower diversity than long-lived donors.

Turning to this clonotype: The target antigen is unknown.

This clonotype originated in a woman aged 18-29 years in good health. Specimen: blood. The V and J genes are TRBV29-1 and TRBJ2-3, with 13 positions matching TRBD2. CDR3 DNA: TGCAGCGCGGTCTACGGACTAGCGGGGGCCACAGATACGCAGTATTTT. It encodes CSAVYGLAGATDTQYF.